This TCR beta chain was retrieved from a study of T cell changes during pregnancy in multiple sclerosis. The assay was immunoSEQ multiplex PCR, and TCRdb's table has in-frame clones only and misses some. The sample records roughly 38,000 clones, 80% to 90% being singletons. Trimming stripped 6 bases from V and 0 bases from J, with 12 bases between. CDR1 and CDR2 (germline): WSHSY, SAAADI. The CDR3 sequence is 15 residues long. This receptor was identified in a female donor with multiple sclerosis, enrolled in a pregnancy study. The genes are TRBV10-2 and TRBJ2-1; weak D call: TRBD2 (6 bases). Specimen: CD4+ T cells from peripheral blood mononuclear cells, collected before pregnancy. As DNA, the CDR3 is TGCGCCAGCAGGGCCCCCGGGAGCTCCTACAATGAGCAGTTCTTC. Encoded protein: CASRAPGSSYNEQFF.